The clone carrying this TCR beta chain was detected a few times. Its antigen is undetermined. This sample was taken from a study of beta chain features in type 1 diabetes. Study observations and caveats: Among all four CD4+ subsets, Type 1 diabetes patients had TCRB CDR3s that were moderately but significantly shorter.

Every isolated RNA sample was fully reverse transcribed, so sequencing captured expressed TCRB transcripts. This table comes from immunoSEQ multiplex PCR, and its TCRdb copy is limited to in-frame clones, with some not included. This sample has hundreds of thousands of clones, with around an eighth found just once. Trimming removed 4 bases from V and 4 bases from J, with 14 bases in between. CDR3 length: 15 amino acids. Germline CDR1 is SGDLS and CDR2 is YYNGEE. This chain connects TRBV9 to TRBJ2-2, with D possibly TRBD1 on 6 matching bases. The sequence was obtained from a man aged 18 to 29 with type 1 diabetes. The material sequenced was naive CD4+ T cells from blood. The DNA of the CDR3 is TGTGCCAGCAGCCCGAACCAGGGGTTCACCGGGGAGCTGTTTTTT. Translating it yields CASSPNQGFTGELFF. The whole variable domain, filled in from reference TRBV9 and TRBJ2-2, reads DSGVTQTPKHLITATGQRVTLRCSPRSGDLSVYWYQQSLDQGLQFLIQYYNGEERAKGNILERFSAQQFPDLHSELNLSSLELGDSALYFCASSPNQGFTGELFFGEGSRLTVL.